The TCR beta chain described here comes from a study of blood T cells in healthy people across ages. Study-wide results and caveats: The unknown donor CMV status may have confounded expanded clonotype changes.

Isolation per sample recovered at least 6.5 million PBMCs. V was shortened by 0 bases and J by 5 bases, with 10 bases between the two germline ends. This CDR3 is 14 amino acids long. Germline V gene lookup returns CDR1 LGHDT and CDR2 YNNKEL (reference sequence). This clonotype has more than one count but fewer than ten. Its antigen remains unidentified. A second PCR, run for about 7 to 11 cycles, used a sample-barcoded 5' primer plus a J-beta primer mix. Each of the cDNA molecules was tagged by a template-switch adaptor with 12 random nucleotides. Using its own MiXCR run on the 5' RACE reads, TCRdb lists one record per CDR3 protein. The sample comprises about 1 million distinct CDR3 sequences, around 45% of which are singletons, and 15% to 20% rests with the top ten.

V and J are TRBV3-1 and TRBJ2-5, with TRBD2 as a possible D gene (5 bases). The sequence derives from an older woman in good health. Sequenced input: blood. In DNA, the CDR3 is TGTGCCAGCAGCCAAGATCCGGGATTGGAGACCCAGTACTTC. Translating gives CASSQDPGLETQYF.